This TCR beta chain appears in the sequencing data of a study of long-term antiretroviral therapy in people with HIV. With survey level as its setting, the immunoSEQ assay was v3.0. Measured with immunoSEQ multiplex PCR; TCRdb has only the in-frame clones, and not every one. Of tens of thousands of clones listed, about 85% are singletons. This CDR3 region has 14 residues. Germline CDR1 is KGHSH and CDR2 is LQKENI. The germline V and J ends were trimmed by 2 bases and 7 bases, with 15 bases remaining between them. Source: unsorted PBMCs, taken approximately 4.8 years after starting antiretroviral therapy. The chain has TRBV18 and TRBJ2-7, with TRBD2 as a possible D gene (6 bases). The receptor comes from a man in his forties with HIV. CDR3 nucleotide sequence: TGTGCCAGCTCACCAGACGGGGGTAGCCGGGAGCAGTACTTC. It codes for CASSPDGGSREQYF.